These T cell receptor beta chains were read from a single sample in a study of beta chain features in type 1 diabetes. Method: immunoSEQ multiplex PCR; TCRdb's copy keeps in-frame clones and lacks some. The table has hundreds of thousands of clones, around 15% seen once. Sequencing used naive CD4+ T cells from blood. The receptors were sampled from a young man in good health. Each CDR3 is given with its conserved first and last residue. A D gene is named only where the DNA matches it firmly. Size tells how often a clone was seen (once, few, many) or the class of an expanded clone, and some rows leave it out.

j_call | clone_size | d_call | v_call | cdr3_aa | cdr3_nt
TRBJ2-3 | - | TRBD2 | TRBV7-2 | CASSLVAGGGSTDTQYF | TGTGCCAGCAGCTTAGTAGCGGGAGGCGGCAGCACAGATACGCAGTATTTT
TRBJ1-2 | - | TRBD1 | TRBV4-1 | CASSRPVRDRANYGYTF | TGCGCCAGCAGCCGCCCTGTCCGGGACAGAGCTAACTATGGCTACACCTTC
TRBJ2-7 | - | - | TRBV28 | CASSLRLGEQYF | TGTGCCAGCAGTCTTAGGTTGGGAGAGCAGTACTTC
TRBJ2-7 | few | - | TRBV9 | CASSVGPGVLRYEQYF | TGTGCCAGCAGCGTGGGACCGGGGGTACTCAGGTACGAGCAGTACTTC
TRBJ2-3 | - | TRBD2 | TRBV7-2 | CASSPFETSGRGTQYF | TGTGCCAGCAGCCCCTTCGAGACTAGCGGGAGAGGTACGCAGTATTTT
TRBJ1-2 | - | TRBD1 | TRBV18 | CASSLGTELYGYTF | TGTGCCAGCTCACTGGGGACAGAGCTGTATGGCTACACCTTC
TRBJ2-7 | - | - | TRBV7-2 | CASSLGTLYF | TGTGCCAGCAGCTTAGGGACTCTTTACTTC
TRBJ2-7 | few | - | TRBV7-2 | CASSLGRVYEQYF | TGTGCCAGCAGCTTAGGACGGGTCTACGAGCAGTACTTC
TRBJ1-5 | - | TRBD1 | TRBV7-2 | CASSPRDRAGQPQHF | TGTGCCAGCAGCCCGCGGGACAGGGCAGGTCAGCCCCAGCATTTT
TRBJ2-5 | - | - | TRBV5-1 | CASSLRQETQYF | TGCGCCAGCAGCTTGCGGCAAGAGACCCAGTACTTC
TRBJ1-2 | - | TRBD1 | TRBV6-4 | CASKGQGASYGYTF | TGTGCCAGCAAAGGGCAGGGGGCCTCCTATGGCTACACCTTC
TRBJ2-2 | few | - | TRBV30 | CAWGRAGATGELFF | TGTGCCTGGGGAAGGGCAGGGGCCACCGGGGAGCTGTTTTTT
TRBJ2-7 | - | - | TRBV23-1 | CASTQPVRRGAVYEQYF | TGCGCCAGCACCCAACCCGTCCGCAGGGGGGCAGTCTACGAGCAGTACTTC
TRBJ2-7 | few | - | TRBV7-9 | CASSTGAGIYEQYF | TGTGCCAGCAGTACCGGGGCGGGCATCTACGAGCAGTACTTC
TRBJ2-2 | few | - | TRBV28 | CASSLQRANTGELFF | TGTGCCAGCAGTTTACAGCGAGCGAACACCGGGGAGCTGTTTTTT
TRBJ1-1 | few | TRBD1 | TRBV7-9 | CASSFRTGDLNTEAFF | TGTGCCAGCAGCTTCCGGACAGGGGATTTGAACACTGAAGCTTTCTTT
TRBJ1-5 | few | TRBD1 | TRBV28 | CASSLRAGRQGHIQPQHF | TGTGCCAGCAGTTTAAGGGCCGGGCGACAGGGGCATATTCAGCCCCAGCATTTT